This T cell receptor beta chain was recorded in a study of T cells after yellow fever vaccination. About this clonotype itself: Antigen specificity is unknown.

TCRdb itself ran the 5' RACE reads through MiXCR, one entry per CDR3 protein. Of approximately 510,000 distinct CDR3 sequences listed, just over 20% were seen once; the top ten hold approximately 15%. The CDR3 totals 15 residues. CDR1 is MNHEY, CDR2 SVGAGI, per germline. Trimming cost V 2 bases and J 7 bases; bases outside gene matches: 7. Findings of the study overall: Most clones from primary vaccination were detected again post-booster (96% CD4, 88% CD8). Weaker overall was a secondary response that nonetheless peaked faster, on day 5 versus 15.

This receptor was taken from a man between 18 and 35 years old who received the YFV17D yellow fever vaccine. The chain carries TRBV6-5 and TRBJ1-5; 8 bases map to TRBD1. Here the sequenced sample was PBMCs, taken approximately 22 days after the first yellow fever vaccination. The CDR3 spells CASSYERTGQQPQHF. The CDR3 DNA is TGTGCCAGCAGTTACGAGCGGACAGGGCAGCAGCCCCAGCATTTT.